This T cell receptor (beta chain) was obtained from a study of cytomegalovirus exposure and HLA in healthy donors (dated by TCRdb to the late 2010s). About the full investigation: According to an earlier analysis of several hundred of the donors, 150 million to 200 million T cells yielded 100 million or so unique TCR beta sequences and 276 Gb of sequence data. Approximately 300 gigabases of sequencing data and about 92 million unique TCR sequences made up an early release that covered several hundred HLA-typed donors. Among the approximately 430 genotyped donors, about 83% belonged to the genetic ancestry cluster associated with self-reported Caucasian donors. The aim of the study was to test whether cataloging public T cell receptors could identify signatures of past pathogen exposure. The T cell repertoires of around 670 subjects were profiled by immunosequencing and related to cytomegalovirus serostatus. Besides the first cohort of around 670 subjects, a separate validation cohort made up of over 100 different subjects was used. To predict cytomegalovirus infection status, the study combined high-throughput TCR immunosequencing, statistical association of individual TCRs with disease status, and machine learning. In a later analysis, previously published TCR beta repertoires from roughly 710 donors were re-analyzed and high-resolution HLA genotyping was added so that TCR occurrence patterns could be studied. Rather than drawing on any new phenotypic data, the later analysis identified candidate immune exposures from TCR beta sequences and the way those sequences occurred across donors. An earlier analysis of some 500 of the donors applied high-throughput TCR beta sequencing to assess whether each TCR beta V gene segment acted as functional or pseudogenic. Alongside the repertoire data, information on donor age, sex, ethnicity and CMV serostatus was compiled. Genome-wide SNP genotypes for about 55% of the 666 donors were used in a later genetic analysis, which treated that subset as a discovery cohort. All discovery cohort repertoires had been generated using a single sequencing platform. HLA typing covered class I and class II loci at four-digit resolution. Typing coverage varied by locus: roughly 629-640 donors for A, B, C, DRB1 and DQB1; roughly 500 for DQA1; approximately 610 for DPA1; roughly 450 for DPB1. Because of strong linkage in the cohort, roughly five DR-DQ haplotypes were treated as single units for association and clustering. On average, about 240,000 unique TCR beta nucleotide sequences were sequenced per donor among 350 to 400 genotyped donors of the cohort, with roughly 18% of those sequences being non-productive. What the authors observed across the whole study: According to a later genetic analysis, donors in an Asian-associated ancestry cluster had fewer N-insertions in productive TCRs than the approximately 710-donor mean. In a later analysis, most CMV-associated TCR beta chains were found to appear HLA-restricted, with HLA associations seemingly driven largely by CMV exposure. At a false discovery rate of 0.05, a later analysis linked about 17,000 TCR beta sequences to specific HLA alleles. In a later analysis, the rate of TCR association differed among HLA loci, with DRB1 alleles having the most associated TCRs and HLA-C alleles having the fewest. Sequencing depth was assumed to be roughly uniform across donors in the presence/absence analyses, though that assumption may not hold. In a later analysis, HLA-associated TCR beta chains showed more clonal expansion and lower generation probabilities than non-associated chains that were equally common. Correlated functional status among segregating V segments might reflect linkage disequilibrium, but an unknown experimental factor could not be ruled out. Because some donors lacked HLA typing at each locus, the association tests relied only on the typed subset. In an earlier analysis of roughly 560 of the donors, most TCR beta V segments were observed in productive rearrangements about 87% or about 30% of the time, broadly matching IMGT annotations. The authors suggested that the approach could potentially be generalized to other disease states and immunological phenotypes. This cohort had only TCR beta chains sequenced, and the lack of alpha or paired-chain data limited which features could be detected. Across donors, most TCR sequences were observed very rarely, whereas some public TCRs were present in many individuals. A cluster of highly shared sequence variants was judged likely to represent a technical artifact of the sequencing pipeline. Cytomegalovirus status was reported to be diagnosed by the classifier with high specificity and sensitivity in both the original and validation cohorts. The study gave a list of some 150 TCR beta chains associated with cytomegalovirus. When HLA alleles, especially DR and DQ, strongly co-occurred, attributing TCR associations to individual alleles was difficult. A few of the identified cytomegalovirus-associated TCR beta chains were confirmed in vitro to be specific for cytomegalovirus antigens. An association between a missense DCLRE1C variant and V-gene and J-gene trimming of TCR beta chains was found in a later genetic analysis and replicated in an independent cohort. A further reported finding was that TCR beta sequences accurately predicted the HLA-A and HLA-B alleles for most subjects in the first cohort. According to a later analysis, parvovirus B19, influenza, CMV and Epstein-Barr virus appeared linked to several top co-occurrence clusters. Because counts were too low, seventeen rarely observed V segments, including chromosome 9 orphons, were excluded from the earlier analysis of a few hundred of the donors. The only immune exposure information available for the cohort was CMV serostatus.

The library was built by means of the immunoSEQ multiplex PCR assay. A mixture of 60 forward primers for TCR Vbeta segments and 13 reverse primers for TCR Jbeta segments was used in the multiplex PCR. The CDR3 region of rearranged TCR beta genes was amplified from genomic DNA by a multiplex PCR assay. On the Illumina HiSeq System, the amplified TCR beta libraries were sequenced as 87-base-pair reads. Regarding the original processing steps: In a later analysis, tens of millions of unique TCR beta chains were counted across the 500 to 850 repertoires, and around 11 million of these chains were shared by at least two donors. A nearest-neighbor algorithm error-corrected the raw reads and collapsed the reads into unique sequences, merging closely related sequences to remove PCR and sequencing errors. Alignment of CDR3 sequences to IMGT reference sequences was used to assign V, D and J gene segments. For a sequence to be retained, at least a six-nucleotide match to both a V gene segment and a J gene segment was required. Rearrangements were called productive when the CDR3 lacked stop codons and stayed in frame with V and J; all others were non-productive. CDR3 was defined by IMGT convention, running from the second conserved V-encoded cysteine to the conserved J-encoded phenylalanine. The earlier analysis of 587 of the donors excluded any sequence lacking an unambiguous match to a single V gene segment. In an earlier analysis of roughly 500 of the donors, V segments were called functional above 56.7% productive rearrangements and were called segregating when the between-donor standard deviation exceeded 5%. To diagnose cytomegalovirus status from the catalog of TCR beta chain sequences, a statistical classification framework was built. In a later analysis, V and J genes were assigned by comparing TCR nucleotide sequences against IMGT/GENE-DB human TR gene sequences. The TCRdist pipeline was used in a later analysis to assign CDR3 sequences and most-parsimonious VDJ recombination scenarios. In a later analysis, each TCR beta chain was defined by its CDR3 amino acid sequence together with its V-gene family, and reads without a unique V-gene family were excluded. In a later analysis, some 600 highly shared, low-generation-probability nucleotide sequences were removed to address suspected cross-contamination and a sequencing artifact. For each public chain, a later analysis derived a clonal expansion index from normalized ranks of inferred template counts within each repertoire. A later analysis computed generation probabilities with a VDJ recombination model fitted to out-of-frame rearrangements, and checked the results against IGoR. In a later analysis, TCR-TCR, TCR-HLA and TCR-CMV co-occurrence was scored with hypergeometric tests, and a repertoire-size bias correction was applied to TCR pairs. A later analysis estimated false discovery rates by permuting HLA or CMV assignments 20 times. In a later analysis, co-occurring TCRs were grouped using DBSCAN, with TCRdist sequence similarity added in when clustering inside HLA-allele-positive subsets. Repertoires with fewer than 30,000 or more than 120,000 public chains were left out of co-occurrence clustering, as were about 5 repertoires with anomalous nucleotide sharing. In its TCRdb copy, this immuneACCESS table keeps in-frame sequences only and misses some clones. Where compared with another copy, unresolved V genes explain less than half of these, and the others have no known cause. Clonal size and the V and J genes are those of that table, whereas D and trimming came from the DNA. In all, the sample holds roughly 160,000 clones, and around 79% of those were seen once. Jointly, the top ten make up roughly 2% of the sample.

This clone was seen a single time. What this receptor recognizes is not known. The record has no base qualities; no much larger clone is one base away. The cohort comprised some 700 healthy bone marrow donors. Cohort members were all nominally healthy when sampled, although unrecorded immune exposures were likely present. The donor was CMV seronegative and belonged to the group of 380 or so seronegative cohort members. A peripheral blood sample was collected from each donor, and TCR beta sequencing was performed on peripheral blood mononuclear cells. Genomic DNA was extracted from the blood cell samples with the Qiagen DNeasy Blood Extraction Kit. This TCR came from a man aged 40-49 years in good health and CMV-seronegative. Sequenced: PBMCs.

The DNA is as follows: TGTGCCAGCAGTCTCACGCCTAGCGGGAGGAACACCGGGGAGCTGTTTTTT. This yields the protein CASSLTPSGRNTGELFF. The V gene is TRBV27 and the J gene is TRBJ2-2; 10 of the junction bases match TRBD2. The CDR3 sequence holds 17 residues, the cysteine and phenylalanine included. The DNA shown is the 51-base CDR3, in frame from base 1. V is pruned by 5 bases and J by 1 base, leaving 7 bases of the junction without a gene match. CDR1 MNHEY and CDR2 SMNVEV are derived from the germline V gene (reference sequence).